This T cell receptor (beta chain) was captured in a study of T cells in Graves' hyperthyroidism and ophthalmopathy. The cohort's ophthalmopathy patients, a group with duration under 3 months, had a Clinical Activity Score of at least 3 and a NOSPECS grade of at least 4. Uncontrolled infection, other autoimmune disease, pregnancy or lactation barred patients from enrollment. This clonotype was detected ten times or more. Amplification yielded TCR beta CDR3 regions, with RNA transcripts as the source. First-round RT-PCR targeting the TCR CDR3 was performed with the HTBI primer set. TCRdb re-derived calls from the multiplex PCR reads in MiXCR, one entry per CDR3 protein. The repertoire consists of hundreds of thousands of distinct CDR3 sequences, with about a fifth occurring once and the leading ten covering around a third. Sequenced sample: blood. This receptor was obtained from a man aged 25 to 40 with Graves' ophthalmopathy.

CDR3 in amino acids: CASSFTGGGYGYTF. In nucleotides, the CDR3 is TGTGCCAGCAGTTTCACAGGAGGAGGCTATGGCTACACCTTC. The J gene is TRBJ1-2, the V gene TRBV28; D may be TRBD1 (5 bases). Germline V lookup: CDR1 MDHEN, CDR2 SYDVKM. The germline V and J ends were trimmed by 3 bases and 4 bases, with 12 bases remaining between them. The CDR3 runs 14 residues.